A single sample gave rise to the 3 T cell receptor beta chains below, sequenced in a study of shared clonotypes between healthy human individuals. Measured with immunoSEQ multiplex PCR; TCRdb has only the in-frame clones, and not every one. The table records roughly 300,000 clones, about 70% of them present only once. Sequenced input: memory CD4+ T cells sorted from blood. Subset specified: CD45RA-negative fraction. The receptors were sampled from a man aged 30 to 39 in good health.

The chain combines TRBV15 with TRBJ2-7, with 9 nucleotides matching TRBD2. The CDR3 consists of 16 residues. After removal of 1 base from V and 2 bases from J, the junction contained 6 bases not matched to a gene. Germline V gene sequence: CDR1 LNHNV, CDR2 YYDKDF (reference sequence). In nucleotides, the CDR3 is TGTGCCACCAGCAGAGCCCGACTAGCGGTTACCTACGAGCAGTACTTC. Its protein product is CATSRARLAVTYEQYF.

The chain links TRBV25-1 to TRBJ2-3; a weak D match, TRBD1 (6 bases). Germline values: CDR1 MGHDK, CDR2 SYGVNS. The V and J ends lost 2 bases and 6 bases respectively, with 6 bases between them. The CDR3 is 12 residues long. CDR3 sequence: CASSEDRDTQYF. CDR3 sequence (DNA): TGTGCCAGCAGTGAAGACAGGGATACGCAGTATTTT.

The chain uses TRBV2 and TRBJ2-4; no firm D call. Germline V gives CDR1 SNHLY, CDR2 FYNNEI. The CDR3 loop spans 11 amino acids. V lost 8 bases and J 8 bases, leaving 10 bases between the germline ends. In DNA, the CDR3 is TGTGCCAGCCAGGTAGTGGACATTCAGTACTTC. It yields the protein CASQVVDIQYF.